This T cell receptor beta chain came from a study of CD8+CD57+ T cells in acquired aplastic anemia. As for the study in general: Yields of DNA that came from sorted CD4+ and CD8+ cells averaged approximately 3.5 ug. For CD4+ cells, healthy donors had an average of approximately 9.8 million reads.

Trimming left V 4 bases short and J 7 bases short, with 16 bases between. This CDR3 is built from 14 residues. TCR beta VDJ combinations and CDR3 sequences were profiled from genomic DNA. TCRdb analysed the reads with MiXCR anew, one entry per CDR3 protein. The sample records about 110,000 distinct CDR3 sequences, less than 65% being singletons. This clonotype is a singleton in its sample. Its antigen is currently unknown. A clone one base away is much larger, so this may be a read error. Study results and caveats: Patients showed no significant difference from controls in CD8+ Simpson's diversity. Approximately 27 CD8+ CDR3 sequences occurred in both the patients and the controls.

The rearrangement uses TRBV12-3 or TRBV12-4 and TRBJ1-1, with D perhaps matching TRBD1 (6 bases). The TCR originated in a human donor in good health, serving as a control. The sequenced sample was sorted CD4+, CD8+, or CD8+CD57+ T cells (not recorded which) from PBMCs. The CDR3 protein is CASSYSGQLYEAFF. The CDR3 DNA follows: TGTGCCAGCAGTTACAGCGGACAGCTTTATGAAGCTTTCTTT.